This TCR beta chain was sequenced in a study of a mutant IDH1 vaccine in newly diagnosed glioma. In the study overall: The treated population exhibited a male proportion of roughly 60%, a female proportion of about 38%, and a mean age of about 40 years.

Regarding time point: week 23, last vaccination. All doses held 300 ug of mutant IDH1 20-mer peptide, with topical imiquimod. From germline, CDR1 is MNHGY and CDR2 SAAAGT. This CDR3 contains 14 residues. With 10 bases removed from V and 1 base from J, the gap between germline ends came to 16 bases. Profiled with immunoSEQ multiplex PCR; TCRdb holds only in-frame clones, not every one. The table lists just over 65,000 clones, around 82% of them singletons. About this clone itself: Its antigen remains unknown.

The chain combines TRBV6-8 with TRBJ1-1; D possibly corresponds to TRBD1 (5 bases). Here the sequenced sample was PBMCs, taken from a glioma patient whose treatment included an IDH1 peptide vaccine. The TCR comes from a man between 18 and 35 years old with glioma. The CDR3 DNA follows: TGTGCCATCCACCTGGGGCTGAAGAACACTGAAGCTTTCTTT. This gives the protein CAIHLGLKNTEAFF.